This T cell receptor (beta chain) was sequenced in a study of blood T cell repertoires in COVID-19. Using immunoSEQ multiplex PCR, the repertoire was profiled, and TCRdb retains in-frame clones only, with some absent. There are tens of thousands of clones in the sample; around 84% occur only once, and under 13% lies in the top ten. Sequenced input: peripheral blood. This sequence was found in a man between 65 and 79 years old with active or convalescent COVID-19.

In DNA form, the CDR3 reads TGTGCCAGCAGTTCCGGGGGAGACTATCAGCCCCAGCATTTT. It is translated as CASSSGGDYQPQHF. The chain recombines TRBV6-2 or TRBV6-3 with TRBJ1-5; D perhaps matches TRBD1 (5 bases). CDR1 MNHEY and CDR2 SVGEGT come from the germline V gene. This CDR3 spans 14 amino acids. V was clipped by 4 bases and J by 5 bases, with 12 bases between them.